This T cell receptor beta chain stems from a study of T cell changes during pregnancy in multiple sclerosis. Clones were sequenced by immunoSEQ multiplex PCR, and TCRdb holds only the in-frame ones, with some missing. The table lists 85,000 to 90,000 clones, 75% to 95% of them singletons, with around 1.8% in the top ten. Trimming shortened V by 5 bases and J by 1 base, and 8 bases separated the two germline ends. Germline CDR1 reads SEHNR; CDR2 reads FQNEAQ (reference sequence). The CDR3 runs to 13 residues. The sample in question was peripheral blood, obtained in the first trimester of pregnancy. The chain joins TRBV7-9 to TRBJ1-1, with D possibly TRBD1 on 5 matching bases. The clonotype comes from a female donor in good health, enrolled as a control in a pregnancy study. CDR3: CASSPGGNTEAFF. CDR3 nucleotide sequence: TGTGCCAGCAGCCCGGGGGGGAACACTGAAGCTTTCTTT.